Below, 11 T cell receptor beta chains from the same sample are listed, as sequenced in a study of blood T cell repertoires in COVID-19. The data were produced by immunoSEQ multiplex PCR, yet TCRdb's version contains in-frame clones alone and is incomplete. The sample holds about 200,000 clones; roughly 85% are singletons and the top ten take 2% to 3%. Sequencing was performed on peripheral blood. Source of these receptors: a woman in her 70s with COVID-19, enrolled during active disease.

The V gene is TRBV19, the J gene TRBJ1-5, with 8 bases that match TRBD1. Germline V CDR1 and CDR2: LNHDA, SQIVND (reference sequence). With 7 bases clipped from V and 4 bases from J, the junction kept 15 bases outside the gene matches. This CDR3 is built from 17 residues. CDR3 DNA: TGTGCCAGTATAGCCAAGCTAGGCAGGGGGCCGAATCAGCCCCAGCATTTT. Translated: CASIAKLGRGPNQPQHF.

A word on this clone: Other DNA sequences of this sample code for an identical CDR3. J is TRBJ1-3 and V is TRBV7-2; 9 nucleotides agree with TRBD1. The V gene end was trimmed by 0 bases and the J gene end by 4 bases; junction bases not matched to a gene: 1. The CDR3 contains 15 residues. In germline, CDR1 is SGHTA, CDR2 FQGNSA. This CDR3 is CASSLAGQGGNTIYF. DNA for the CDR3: TGTGCCAGCAGCTTAGCGGGACAGGGAGGAAACACCATATATTTT.

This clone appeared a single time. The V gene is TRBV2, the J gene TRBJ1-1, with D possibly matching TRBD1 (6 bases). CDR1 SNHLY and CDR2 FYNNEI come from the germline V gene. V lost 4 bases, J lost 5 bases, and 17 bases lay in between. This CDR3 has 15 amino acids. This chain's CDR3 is CASSASRGLGTEAFF. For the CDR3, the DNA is TGTGCCAGCAGTGCTTCTAGGGGGTTGGGAACTGAAGCTTTCTTT.

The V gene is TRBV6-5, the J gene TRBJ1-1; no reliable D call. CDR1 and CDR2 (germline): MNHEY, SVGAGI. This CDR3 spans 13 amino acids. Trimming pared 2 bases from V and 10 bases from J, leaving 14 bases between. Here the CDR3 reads CASSYGRQQLAFF. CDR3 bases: TGTGCCAGCAGTTACGGGAGGCAACAGCTAGCTTTCTTT.

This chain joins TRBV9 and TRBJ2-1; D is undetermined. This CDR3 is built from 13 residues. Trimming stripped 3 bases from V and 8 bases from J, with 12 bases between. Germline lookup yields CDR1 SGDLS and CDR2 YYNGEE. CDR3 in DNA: TGTGCCAGCAGCGCCCCAGTGTTGGATGAGCAGTTCTTC. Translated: CASSAPVLDEQFF.

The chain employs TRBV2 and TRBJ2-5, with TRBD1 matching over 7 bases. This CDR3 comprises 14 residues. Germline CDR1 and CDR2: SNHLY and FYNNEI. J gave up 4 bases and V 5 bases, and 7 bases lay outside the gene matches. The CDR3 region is CASSPADRAETQYF. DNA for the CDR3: TGTGCCAGCAGTCCGGCCGACAGGGCAGAGACCCAGTACTTC.

As DNA, the CDR3 is TGCGCCAGCAGCTTGCAGCGGGGGGCCTCCTACGAGCAGTACTTC. As protein: CASSLQRGASYEQYF. The V call is TRBV5-1, the J call TRBJ2-7; 9 bases map to TRBD2. The length of the CDR3 is 15 residues. Germline values: CDR1 SGHRS, CDR2 YFSETQ. Unmatched junction bases numbered 2, after V lost 1 base and J lost 0 bases.

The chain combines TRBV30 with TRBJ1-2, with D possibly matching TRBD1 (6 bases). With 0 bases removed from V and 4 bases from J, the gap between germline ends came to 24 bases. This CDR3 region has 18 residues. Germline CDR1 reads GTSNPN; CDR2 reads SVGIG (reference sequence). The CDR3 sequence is CAWSVWGFGQQLSYGYTF. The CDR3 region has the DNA TGTGCCTGGAGTGTATGGGGATTCGGACAGCAACTTTCCTATGGCTACACCTTC.

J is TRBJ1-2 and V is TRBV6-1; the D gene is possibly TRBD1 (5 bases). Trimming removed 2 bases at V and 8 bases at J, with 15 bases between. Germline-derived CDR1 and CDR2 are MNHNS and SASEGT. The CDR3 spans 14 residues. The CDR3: CASSERQRFGGYTF. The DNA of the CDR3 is TGTGCCAGCAGTGAACGACAGCGCTTTGGGGGCTACACCTTC.

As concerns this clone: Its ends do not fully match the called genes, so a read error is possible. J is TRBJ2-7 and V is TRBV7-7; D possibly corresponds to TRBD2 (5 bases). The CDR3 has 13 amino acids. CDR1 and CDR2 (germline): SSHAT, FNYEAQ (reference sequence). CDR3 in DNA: TGTGCTAGCAGCTTAATGGGAGACTACGAGCAGTACTTC. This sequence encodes CASSLMGDYEQYF.

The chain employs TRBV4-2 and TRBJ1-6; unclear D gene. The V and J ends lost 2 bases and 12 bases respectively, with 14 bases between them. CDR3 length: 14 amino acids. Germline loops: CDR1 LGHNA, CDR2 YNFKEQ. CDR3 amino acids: CASSQWVLREPLHF. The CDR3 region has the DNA TGTGCCAGCAGCCAATGGGTCCTCCGGGAACCCCTCCACTTT.